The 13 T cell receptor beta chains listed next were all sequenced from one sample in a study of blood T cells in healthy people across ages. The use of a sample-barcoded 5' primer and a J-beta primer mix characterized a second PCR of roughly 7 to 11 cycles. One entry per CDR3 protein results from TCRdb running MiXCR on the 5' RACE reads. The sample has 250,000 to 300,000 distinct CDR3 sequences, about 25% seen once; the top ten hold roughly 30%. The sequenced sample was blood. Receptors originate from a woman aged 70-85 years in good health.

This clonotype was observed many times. CDR3 bases: TGTGCCAGCAGCTCCGACAGGGAGGACAGTGAAAAACTGTTTTTT. The encoded protein is CASSSDREDSEKLFF. The chain couples TRBV7-8 to TRBJ1-4; 7 bases map to TRBD1. From germline, CDR1 is SGHVS and CDR2 FQNEAQ. V gave up 4 bases and J gave up 7 bases; unmatched junction bases: 9. This CDR3 is 15 amino acids long. The full variable domain, rest sourced from reference TRBV7-8 and TRBJ1-4, is GAGVSQSPRYKVAKRGQDVALRCDPISGHVSLFWYQQALGQGPEFLTYFQNEAQLDKSGLPSDRFFAERPEGSVSTLKIQRTQQEDSAVYLCASSSDREDSEKLFFGSGTQLSVL.

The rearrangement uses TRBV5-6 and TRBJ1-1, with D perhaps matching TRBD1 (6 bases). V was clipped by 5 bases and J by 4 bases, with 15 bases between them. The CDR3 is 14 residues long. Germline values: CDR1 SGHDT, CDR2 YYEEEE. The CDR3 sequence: CASRPARGITEAFF. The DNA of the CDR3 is TGTGCCAGCAGGCCGGCCAGGGGAATCACTGAAGCTTTCTTT.

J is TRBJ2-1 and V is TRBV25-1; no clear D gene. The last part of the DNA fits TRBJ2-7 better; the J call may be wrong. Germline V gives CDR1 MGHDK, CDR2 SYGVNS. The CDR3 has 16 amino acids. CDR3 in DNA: TGTGCCAGCAGCTTAGTTGATAGCTTCCTCTCCTACGAGCAGTACTTC. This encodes CASSLVDSFLSYEQYF.

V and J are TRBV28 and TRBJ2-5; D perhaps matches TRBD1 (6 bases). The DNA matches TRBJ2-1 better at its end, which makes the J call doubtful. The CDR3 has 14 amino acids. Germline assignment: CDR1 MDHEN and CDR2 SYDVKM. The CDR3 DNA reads TGTGCCAGCAGTACCTCGCGACAGGTCCATGAGCAGTTCTTC. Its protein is CASSTSRQVHEQFF.

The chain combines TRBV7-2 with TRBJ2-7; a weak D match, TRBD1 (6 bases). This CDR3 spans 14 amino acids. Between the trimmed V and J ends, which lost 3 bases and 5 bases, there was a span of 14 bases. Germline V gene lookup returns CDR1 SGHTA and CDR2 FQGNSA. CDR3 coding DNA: TGTGCCAGCAGCTTTACAGGGTCGGTAGACGAGCAGTACTTC. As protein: CASSFTGSVDEQYF.

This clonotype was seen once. In DNA, the CDR3 is TGTGCCAGCAGTTTGGCACTAGCGGGAATCCAAGAGACCCAGTACTTC. It translates to CASSLALAGIQETQYF. J is TRBJ2-5 and V is TRBV12-3 or TRBV12-4; 10 bases line up with TRBD2. CDR3 size: 16 residues. The V gene end was trimmed by 3 bases and the J gene end by 1 base; junction bases not matched to a gene: 5.

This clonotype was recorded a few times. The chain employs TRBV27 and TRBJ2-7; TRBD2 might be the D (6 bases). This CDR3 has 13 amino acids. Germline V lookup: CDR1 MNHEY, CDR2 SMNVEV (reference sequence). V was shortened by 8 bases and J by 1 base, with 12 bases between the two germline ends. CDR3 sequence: CASSGGWSYEQYF. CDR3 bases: TGTGCCAGCTCTGGAGGGTGGTCCTACGAGCAGTACTTC.

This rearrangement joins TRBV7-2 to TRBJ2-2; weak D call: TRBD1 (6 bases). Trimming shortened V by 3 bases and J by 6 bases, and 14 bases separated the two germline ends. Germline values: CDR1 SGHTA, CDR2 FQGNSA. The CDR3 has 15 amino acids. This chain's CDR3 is CASSFGRGPAGELFF. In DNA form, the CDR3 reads TGTGCCAGCAGCTTCGGCAGGGGTCCCGCCGGGGAGCTGTTTTTT.

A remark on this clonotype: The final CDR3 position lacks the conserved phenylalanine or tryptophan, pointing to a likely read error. The CDR3 DNA is TGTGCCAGCAGCTTCCGGGCCCCGAGCGGTGAGCAGTTCATC. It yields the protein CASSFRAPSGEQFI. The chain uses TRBV7-2 and TRBJ2-1; tentatively, D is TRBD2 (5 bases). The CDR3 runs to 14 residues. Per germline, CDR1 SGHTA and CDR2 FQGNSA. V dropped 3 bases and J dropped 9 bases, with 15 bases sitting between them.

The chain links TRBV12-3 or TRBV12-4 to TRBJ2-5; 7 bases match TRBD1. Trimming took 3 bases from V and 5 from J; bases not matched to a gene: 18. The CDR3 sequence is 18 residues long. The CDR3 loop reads CASSFWGTVGSSGETQYF. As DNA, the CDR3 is TGTGCCAGCAGTTTTTGGGGGACAGTAGGCTCCAGTGGGGAGACCCAGTACTTC.

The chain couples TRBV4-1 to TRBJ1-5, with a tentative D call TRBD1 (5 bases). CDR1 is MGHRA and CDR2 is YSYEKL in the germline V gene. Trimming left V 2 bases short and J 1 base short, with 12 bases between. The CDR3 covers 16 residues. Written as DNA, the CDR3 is TGCGCCAGCAGCCAATCCCCGGGGGAAAGCAATCAGCCCCAGCATTTT. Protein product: CASSQSPGESNQPQHF.

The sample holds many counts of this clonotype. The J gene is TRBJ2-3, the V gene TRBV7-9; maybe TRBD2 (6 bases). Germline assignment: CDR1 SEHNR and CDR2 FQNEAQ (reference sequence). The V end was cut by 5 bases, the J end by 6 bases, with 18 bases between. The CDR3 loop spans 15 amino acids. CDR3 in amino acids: CASSPTKRGTDTQYF. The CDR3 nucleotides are TGTGCCAGCAGCCCGACGAAGCGCGGGACCGATACGCAGTATTTT. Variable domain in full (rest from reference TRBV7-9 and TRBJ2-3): DTGVSQNPRHKITKRGQNVTFRCDPISEHNRLYWYRQTLGQGPEFLTYFQNEAQLEKSRLLSDRFSAERPKGSFSTLEIQRTEQGDSAMYLCASSPTKRGTDTQYFGPGTRLTVL.

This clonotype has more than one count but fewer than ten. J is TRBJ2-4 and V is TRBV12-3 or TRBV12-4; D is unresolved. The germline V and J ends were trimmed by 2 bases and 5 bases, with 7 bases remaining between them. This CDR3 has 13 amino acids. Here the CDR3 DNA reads TGTGCCAGCAGTTTACTTACCCAAAACATTCAGTACTTC. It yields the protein CASSLLTQNIQYF.